The clone carrying this T cell receptor (beta chain) was picked up one time. This sample was taken from a study of blood T cell repertoires in COVID-19. Looked up from germline, CDR1 is SQVTM and CDR2 is ANQGSEA. Losses at the gene ends were 6 bases for V and 1 base for J; bases not matched to a gene: 3. The CDR3 consists of 13 residues. Assignments of participants to cohorts depended upon their own reported clinical history. TCRdb's copy holds only in-frame clones and misses some; the assay was immunoSEQ multiplex PCR. The table lists 140,000 or so clones, under 85% of them singletons, with 1.6% in the top ten.

The chain links TRBV29-1 to TRBJ1-5; 7 bases are shared with TRBD1. The material sequenced was PBMCs or T cells enriched from blood (not recorded which). The receptor was isolated from a woman between 18 and 29 years old who had been exposed to COVID-19. CDR3 sequence reads: CSVKQGSNQPQHF. The DNA of the CDR3 is TGCAGCGTAAAACAGGGGAGCAATCAGCCCCAGCATTTT.